Sequencing of this T cell receptor beta chain was carried out in a study of blood T cell repertoires in COVID-19. On the study more broadly: Acute-phase and convalescent COVID-19 samples originated in the United States, Italy and Spain. Sources were T cells, B-cell-depleted T cells, or PBMCs; the material itself was cDNA or gDNA.

The data were produced by immunoSEQ multiplex PCR, yet TCRdb's version contains in-frame clones alone and is incomplete. The table lists about 99,000 clones, roughly 76% of them singletons, with around 5% in the top ten. V was shortened by 0 bases and J by 11 bases, with 8 bases between the two germline ends. This CDR3 is 12 amino acids long. Per the germline V gene, CDR1 is SGHDT and CDR2 is YYEEEE. The TCR sequence derives from a man aged 80 or over with COVID-19, enrolled during active disease. The chain carries TRBV5-6 and TRBJ2-2, with D possibly TRBD1 on 5 matching bases. Sequences were obtained from peripheral blood. The chain's CDR3 is CASSLGGAELFF. The CDR3, as DNA: TGTGCCAGCAGCTTGGGTGGGGCAGAGCTGTTTTTT.